This T cell receptor beta chain emerged from a study of T cells after yellow fever vaccination (dated by TCRdb to about 2019). Describing the broader study: Libraries from fractions with low cell numbers were prepared with the SMART-Seq v4 Ultra Low Input RNA kit. To track T-cell clones before and after primary and booster YFV17D yellow fever vaccination, bulk TCR alpha and beta repertoires were sequenced longitudinally. Two healthy male donors, one aged 18 to 30 and one aged 30 to 40 years, were included in the cohort. Blood was drawn at multiple timepoints before and after primary and secondary immunization, with bulk PBMC replicates and cell subsets isolated. The research as a whole found: The secondary T-cell response was found to be weaker but faster than the primary response, with a peak reached on day 5 rather than on day 15. After the booster, most clones that had expanded after primary vaccination were detected again (over 95% of CD4 and around nine tenths of CD8), suggesting broad maintenance of memory. A small fraction of clonotypes showed up in both the CD4 and CD8 compartments, probably as a result of convergent recombination. Because abundant contaminating clonotypes from the bulk population could be contained in FACS-sorted repertoires, computational filtering was required. The study included only a couple of donors, which limits how far the findings can be generalized.

CDR1 DFQATT and CDR2 SNEGSKA were looked up in the germline V gene (reference sequence). V is trimmed back by 4 bases and J by 5 bases, and the junction contains 10 bases that no gene match accounts for. The CDR3 goes from the cysteine to the phenylalanine over 14 residues. The CDR3 DNA has 42 bases and is translated from base 1. TCR cDNA was made using 5'RACE template switching, a step that added a universal primer site and unique molecular identifiers. Priming for cDNA synthesis came from both the TCR alpha and TCR beta constant segments. Libraries were amplified in two PCR steps, with sample barcodes and sequencing adapters added in the second step. Sequencing of the libraries was done on either Illumina HiSeq 2500 (2x100 bp) or NovaSeq (2x150 bp). Under the source paper's analysis protocol: Reads were demultiplexed and collapsed into UMI consensus sequences with MIGEC, and V(D)J alignment was performed with MiXCR. Vaccine-responding clonotypes were defined with edgeR using replicate PBMC samples, requiring FDR below 0.01 and a log2 fold change above 5 up to day 15. Each bulk clonotype was labeled CD4 or CD8 based on which sequenced repertoire, CD4 or CD8, contained the clonotype at higher abundance. The public reads were reprocessed in TCRdb via fastp at Q25 and MiXCR, keeping in-frame beta chains. A single entry per CDR3 protein holds the most common genes and DNA from its merged rows. The V and J calls reflect TCRdb's pipeline rather than the authors' work. This sample lists hundreds of thousands of distinct CDR3 sequences; around 6.4% were detected once. Together, the top ten hold 15% of the sample.

This clonotype was counted a few times. No antigen is known for it. No clone much larger than this one lies a single base away; base qualities are absent. In light of the paper, this sample's treatment or condition label describes: live attenuated yellow fever vaccine strain. At every blood-draw timepoint, two biological replicates of bulk PBMCs were collected. A standard Ficoll-Paque protocol was used to isolate PBMCs from peripheral blood. TriZol was used to extract RNA from bulk PBMCs, from CD4 and CD8 fractions, and from dextramer-positive and dextramer-negative fractions. The chain joins TRBV20-1 to TRBJ2-5; 7 of the junction bases match TRBD2. This TCR derives from a man aged 25 to 40 who received the YFV17D yellow fever vaccine. The starting material was PBMCs, obtained 5 days after the yellow fever booster vaccination. The DNA sequence follows: TGCAGTGCTAAAGCGGGAAGGGCGCTGGAGACCCAGTACTTC. Its translation is CSAKAGRALETQYF.